This passage covers 14 T cell receptor beta chains from one sample sequenced in a study of blood T cell repertoires in COVID-19. TCRdb keeps only in-frame clones here, not all; method: immunoSEQ multiplex PCR. The sample has fewer than 200,000 clones, 80% seen once. The sequenced material came from peripheral blood. The receptors were gathered from a man in his fifties or sixties with acute or convalescent COVID-19.

The V gene is TRBV9, the J gene TRBJ1-3, with D unresolved. Trimming removed 3 bases from V and 4 bases from J, with 14 bases in between. This CDR3 has 15 residues. Germline CDR1 reads SGDLS; CDR2 reads YYNGEE. CDR3 DNA: TGTGCCAGCAGCGCGCTCGGCAGCGGAGGAAACACCATATATTTT. Its protein is CASSALGSGGNTIYF.

The chain carries TRBV4-1 and TRBJ2-5; D possibly corresponds to TRBD2 (6 bases). CDR3 length equals 14 residues. V lost 1 base to trimming and J lost 4 bases, with 10 bases between them. CDR1 and CDR2 from the germline V gene are MGHRA and YSYEKL. CDR3: CASSQVGGVETQYF. The CDR3 DNA is TGCGCCAGCAGCCAAGTTGGAGGGGTAGAGACCCAGTACTTC.

This clone came up a few times. The V gene is TRBV12-3 or TRBV12-4, the J gene TRBJ1-1, with D possibly being TRBD1 (6 bases). The CDR3 contains 11 residues. Trimming removed 3 bases at V and 10 bases at J, with 9 bases between. The CDR3: CASSLGGAAFF. The CDR3 DNA is TGTGCCAGCAGTTTGGGGGGGGCAGCTTTCTTT.

Comment on this clone: The sample carries other DNA sequences with the same CDR3. The chain couples TRBV7-9 to TRBJ1-1; D perhaps matches TRBD1 (5 bases). Between the trimmed V and J ends, which lost 2 bases and 0 bases, there was a span of 7 bases. Per the germline V gene, CDR1 is SEHNR and CDR2 is FQNEAQ (reference sequence). This CDR3 region has 14 residues. The CDR3 region is CASSLQGMNTEAFF. The DNA of the CDR3 is TGTGCCAGCAGCTTACAGGGCATGAACACTGAAGCTTTCTTT.

The chain uses TRBV18 and TRBJ1-1; 8 nucleotides match TRBD1. The CDR3 extends over 12 amino acids. CDR1 is KGHSH and CDR2 is LQKENI in the germline V gene. Unmatched junction bases numbered 5, after V lost 6 bases and J lost 8 bases. The CDR3 DNA sequence: TGTGCCAGCTCGTACAGGGGGACGGAAGCTTTCTTT. Translation gives CASSYRGTEAFF.

The V call is TRBV3-1 (or the pseudogene TRBV3-2), the J call TRBJ1-6; TRBD1 matches at 8 bases. The CDR3 extends over 14 amino acids. V was pared by 3 bases and J by 10 bases, with 5 bases of the junction left unmatched. Germline CDR1 is LGHDT and CDR2 is YNNKEL (reference sequence). CDR3 bases: TGTGCCAGCAGCCACGGGACAGGAAAGTCACCCCTCCACTTT. Its translation: CASSHGTGKSPLHF.

The gene calls are TRBV29-1 and TRBJ1-6, with D tentatively TRBD1 (5 bases). Per the germline V gene, CDR1 is SQVTM and CDR2 is ANQGSEA. V was cut by 7 bases and J by 6 bases, with 19 bases left in between. The CDR3 consists of 15 residues. CDR3 sequence (DNA): TGCAGCGGGGGGTGTGGGCCAGGGTGTAATTCACCCCTCCACTTT. It yields the protein CSGGCGPGCNSPLHF.

A few counts support this clone. The identical CDR3 is also encoded by other nucleotide sequences in the sample. DNA for the CDR3: TGTGCCAGTAGTATAGGGTGGGGCCTGAACACTGAAGCTTTCTTT. Amino acids: CASSIGWGLNTEAFF. This chain uses TRBV19 with TRBJ1-1; possibly TRBD1 for D (5 bases). This CDR3 has 15 residues. Germline lookup yields CDR1 LNHDA and CDR2 SQIVND (reference sequence). V was clipped by 1 base and J by 0 bases, with 9 bases between them.

This chain joins TRBV9 and TRBJ2-3, with 14 bases matching TRBD2. The length of the CDR3 is 17 residues. Germline V lookup: CDR1 SGDLS, CDR2 YYNGEE. Unmatched junction bases numbered 5, after V lost 0 bases and J lost 5 bases. DNA for the CDR3: TGTGCCAGCAGCGTAGGAAGGACTAGCGGGGGGAGAGATACGCAGTATTTT. Amino acids: CASSVGRTSGGRDTQYF.

Comments on this clone: Other DNA sequences in this specimen translate into the identical CDR3. This rearrangement joins TRBV5-1 to TRBJ2-3, with D possibly TRBD1 on 6 matching bases. The ends were cut back, 3 bases at V and 3 bases at J, with 11 bases in the middle. Germline V gene data show CDR1 as SGHRS and CDR2 as YFSETQ. CDR3 length: 14 amino acids. The CDR3 region is CASSSTGTTDTQYF. The CDR3 nucleotides read TGCGCCAGCAGCTCGACCGGGACAACAGATACGCAGTATTTT.

The chain couples TRBV7-3 to TRBJ2-1; no clear D. Trimming stripped 2 bases from V and 12 bases from J, with 11 bases between. The CDR3 spans 12 residues. From germline, CDR1 is SGHTA and CDR2 FQGTGA. CDR3 amino acids: CASSLDLGRQFF. As DNA, the CDR3 is TGTGCCAGCAGCTTAGATCTTGGCAGGCAGTTCTTC.

This clone was counted once. The rearrangement links TRBV7-2 to TRBJ2-7, with D possibly being TRBD2 (6 bases). The CDR3 extends over 20 amino acids. Per germline, CDR1 SGHTA and CDR2 FQGNSA. Between the trimmed V and J ends, which lost 0 bases and 0 bases, there was a span of 24 bases. CDR3 sequence: CASSLARAWGELGSSYEQYF. DNA of the CDR3: TGTGCCAGCAGCTTAGCGCGGGCCTGGGGGGAGTTGGGCAGCTCCTACGAGCAGTACTTC.

The chain joins TRBV10-3 to TRBJ2-1; 7 nucleotides match TRBD2. CDR1 ENHRY and CDR2 SYGVKD come from the germline V gene. The V and J ends lost 1 base and 8 bases, in that order; junction bases with no gene match: 2. The CDR3 consists of 13 residues. In DNA form, the CDR3 reads TGTGCCATCAGTGAGTGGGGGGGAGATGAGCAGTTCTTC. Translation: CAISEWGGDEQFF.

V usage is TRBV6-6 and J usage is TRBJ1-5; D gene uncertain. In germline, CDR1 is MNHNY, CDR2 SVGAGI (reference sequence). The length of the CDR3 is 12 residues. V lost 2 bases and J 5 bases, leaving 4 bases between the germline ends. The CDR3 spells CASSYQDQPQHF. The CDR3 nucleotides are TGTGCCAGCAGTTACCAGGATCAGCCCCAGCATTTT.